This entry concerns a single T cell receptor (beta chain). The antigen remains unidentified. This CDR3 region has 18 residues. Germline lookup yields CDR1 SGHRS and CDR2 YFSETQ. V gave up 4 bases and J gave up 3 bases, with 26 bases separating them. This record comes from a study of cytomegalovirus exposure and HLA in healthy donors. Study findings and constraints: Listed as cytomegalovirus-associated were 150 or so TCR beta chains. The presence/absence work took it that sequencing depth was about the same across donors.

The PCR used 60 Vbeta and 13 Jbeta primers. TCRdb's copy holds only in-frame clones and misses some; the assay was immunoSEQ multiplex PCR. Among approximately 150,000 clones, 75% were seen once, and the ten largest hold around 3.4%. Material for sequencing was PBMCs. The J gene is TRBJ2-7, the V gene TRBV5-1; D is possibly TRBD2 (8 bases). The TCR originated in a man aged 35 to 55 in good health and CMV-seronegative. The DNA for the CDR3 is TGCGCCAGCAGCCTCGCAGGGGGGGCGGGGGGCCCTGTCTACGAGCAGTACTTC. This gives the protein CASSLAGGAGGPVYEQYF.